These T cell receptor beta chains were read from a single sample in a study of blood T cell repertoires in COVID-19. The method was immunoSEQ multiplex PCR; TCRdb's version includes in-frame clones alone and lacks a portion of them. The data contain a few hundred thousand clones, around 87% of them singletons. The sequenced sample consisted of PBMCs or T cells enriched from blood (not recorded which). These receptors all come from a man aged 35 to 55 in a cohort exposed to, infected with or recovered from COVID-19 (not recorded which). The CDR3 runs from the conserved cysteine through the conserved F or W. A D gene is named only where the DNA matches it firmly. Only part of the rows carry a size: once, few, many, or a class if the clone is expanded.

J: TRBJ2-7; size: once; D: TRBD1; V: TRBV4-1; CDR3: CASSQAQGTGYEQYF; DNA: TGCGCCAGCAGCCAAGCCCAAGGGACAGGTTACGAGCAGTACTTC
J: TRBJ1-2; size: -; D: TRBD1; V: TRBV9; CDR3: CASSGTGGSLRGYTF; DNA: TGTGCCAGCAGCGGGACAGGGGGCTCATTACGTGGCTACACCTTC
J: TRBJ2-2; size: -; D: -; V: TRBV9; CDR3: CASSVEQGVIGELFF; DNA: TGTGCCAGCAGCGTAGAACAGGGAGTGATCGGGGAGCTGTTTTTT
J: TRBJ2-1; size: -; D: -; V: TRBV6-5; CDR3: CASSYFLGSGQFF; DNA: TGTGCCAGCAGTTACTTCTTGGGCTCCGGGCAGTTCTTC
J: TRBJ2-7; size: -; D: TRBD2; V: TRBV9; CDR3: CASSLGTSGSYEQYF; DNA: TGTGCCAGCAGCCTTGGGACTAGCGGGTCCTACGAGCAGTACTTC
J: TRBJ1-3; size: -; D: -; V: TRBV28; CDR3: CASSFTWFGGAVGNTIYF; DNA: TGTGCCAGCAGTTTCACGTGGTTTGGGGGGGCGGTCGGAAACACCATATATTTT
J: TRBJ2-1; size: -; D: -; V: TRBV7-9; CDR3: CASSLTGLSSYNEQFF; DNA: TGTGCCAGCAGCTTAACGGGACTCAGCTCCTACAATGAGCAGTTCTTC
J: TRBJ1-4; size: once; D: TRBD1; V: TRBV28; CDR3: CASSSSGTGEKLFF; DNA: TGTGCCAGCAGTTCCTCCGGGACAGGGGAAAAACTGTTTTTT
J: TRBJ2-1; size: -; D: TRBD2; V: TRBV18; CDR3: CASSPGREGNYNEQFF; DNA: TGTGCCAGCTCACCCGGGAGGGAGGGGAATTACAATGAGCAGTTCTTC
J: TRBJ2-1; size: -; D: -; V: TRBV3-1/TRBV3-2; CDR3: CASSQGINTLEQFF; DNA: TGTGCCAGCAGCCAAGGCATTAACACCTTAGAGCAGTTCTTC
J: TRBJ1-3; size: -; D: TRBD1; V: TRBV6-5; CDR3: CASSYLQGAGNTIYF; DNA: TGTGCCAGCAGTTACCTACAGGGGGCTGGAAACACCATATATTTT
J: TRBJ2-6; size: -; D: TRBD1; V: TRBV19; CDR3: CASSYRGALSGANVLTF; DNA: TGTGCCAGTTCATACAGGGGGGCTCTCTCTGGGGCCAACGTCCTGACTTTC
J: TRBJ1-5; size: -; D: -; V: TRBV19; CDR3: CASSTTAQPQHF; DNA: TGTGCCAGTAGTACAACAGCTCAGCCCCAGCATTTT
J: TRBJ2-2; size: -; D: -; V: TRBV12-5; CDR3: CASGLSGGTGELFF; DNA: TGTGCTAGTGGTTTGAGCGGAGGGACCGGGGAGCTGTTTTTT
J: TRBJ2-3; size: -; D: -; V: TRBV18; CDR3: CASSGDMRDTQYF; DNA: TGTGCCAGCTCAGGGGACATGAGAGATACGCAGTATTTT
J: TRBJ2-7; size: -; D: TRBD1; V: TRBV18; CDR3: CASSPSRTWTGRNEQYF; DNA: TGTGCCAGCTCACCGAGTCGAACTTGGACAGGGAGGAACGAGCAGTACTTC
J: TRBJ2-7; size: -; D: -; V: TRBV28; CDR3: CASGTFYEQYF; DNA: TGTGCCAGCGGGACATTCTACGAGCAGTACTTC
J: TRBJ1-1; size: -; D: TRBD1; V: TRBV20-1; CDR3: CTSGQGTEAFF; DNA: TGCACTTCCGGACAGGGCACTGAAGCTTTCTTT
J: TRBJ2-2; size: few; D: -; V: TRBV29-1; CDR3: CSVEDSQTRVTGELFF; DNA: TGCAGCGTTGAAGACTCGCAGACTCGGGTTACCGGGGAGCTGTTTTTT
J: TRBJ2-3; size: -; D: TRBD2; V: TRBV2; CDR3: CASSGYAGGQVAQYF; DNA: TGTGCCAGCAGTGGGTATGCGGGAGGCCAGGTTGCGCAGTATTTT
J: TRBJ2-5; size: -; D: -; V: TRBV6-2/TRBV6-3; CDR3: CASSYRDSNQETQYF; DNA: TGTGCCAGCAGTTACCGAGACAGTAACCAAGAGACCCAGTACTTC
J: TRBJ2-3; size: few; D: TRBD2; V: TRBV5-1; CDR3: CASSWTSGRGTDTQYF; DNA: TGCGCCAGCAGCTGGACTAGCGGGAGAGGGACAGATACGCAGTATTTT
J: TRBJ2-7; size: -; D: TRBD1; V: TRBV11-2; CDR3: CASSTGGTGSYEQYF; DNA: TGTGCCAGCAGCACAGGGGGGACAGGCTCCTACGAGCAGTACTTC
J: TRBJ2-5; size: -; D: -; V: TRBV5-1; CDR3: CASSNFRGLVETQYF; DNA: TGCGCCAGCAGCAACTTCAGGGGTTTGGTGGAGACCCAGTACTTC
J: TRBJ2-1; size: -; D: -; V: TRBV27; CDR3: CASSLGAVRSSYNEQFF; DNA: TGTGCCAGCAGCCTTGGAGCGGTCCGAAGCTCCTACAATGAGCAGTTCTTC
J: TRBJ2-1; size: -; D: -; V: TRBV15; CDR3: CATSSGTRRLVRKANEQFF; DNA: TGTGCCACCAGCAGTGGTACTCGAAGACTAGTGAGGAAAGCCAATGAGCAGTTCTTC
J: TRBJ1-2; size: once; D: -; V: TRBV5-4; CDR3: CASSFWVGDYGYTF; DNA: TGTGCCAGCAGCTTTTGGGTTGGAGACTATGGCTACACCTTC
J: TRBJ1-5; size: few; D: -; V: TRBV27; CDR3: CASSTGIGNQPQHF; DNA: TGTGCCAGCAGTACGGGGATCGGCAATCAGCCCCAGCATTTT
J: TRBJ2-1; size: -; D: -; V: TRBV10-1; CDR3: CASSEVRERGNEQFF; DNA: TGCGCCAGCAGTGAGGTGAGGGAGAGGGGGAATGAGCAGTTCTTC